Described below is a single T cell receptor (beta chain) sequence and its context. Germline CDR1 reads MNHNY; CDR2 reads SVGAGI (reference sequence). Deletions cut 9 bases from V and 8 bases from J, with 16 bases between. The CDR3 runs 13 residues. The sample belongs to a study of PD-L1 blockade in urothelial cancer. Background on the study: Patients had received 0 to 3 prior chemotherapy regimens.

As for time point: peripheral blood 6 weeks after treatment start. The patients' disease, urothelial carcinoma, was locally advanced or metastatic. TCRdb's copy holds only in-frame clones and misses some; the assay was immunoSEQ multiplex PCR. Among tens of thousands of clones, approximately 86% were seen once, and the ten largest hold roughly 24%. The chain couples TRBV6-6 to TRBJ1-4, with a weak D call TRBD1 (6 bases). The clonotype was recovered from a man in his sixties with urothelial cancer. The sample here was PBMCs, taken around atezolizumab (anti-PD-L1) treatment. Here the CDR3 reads CASSGGAREKLFF. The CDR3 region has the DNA TGTGCCAGTTCGGGGGGGGCCCGGGAAAAACTGTTTTTT.